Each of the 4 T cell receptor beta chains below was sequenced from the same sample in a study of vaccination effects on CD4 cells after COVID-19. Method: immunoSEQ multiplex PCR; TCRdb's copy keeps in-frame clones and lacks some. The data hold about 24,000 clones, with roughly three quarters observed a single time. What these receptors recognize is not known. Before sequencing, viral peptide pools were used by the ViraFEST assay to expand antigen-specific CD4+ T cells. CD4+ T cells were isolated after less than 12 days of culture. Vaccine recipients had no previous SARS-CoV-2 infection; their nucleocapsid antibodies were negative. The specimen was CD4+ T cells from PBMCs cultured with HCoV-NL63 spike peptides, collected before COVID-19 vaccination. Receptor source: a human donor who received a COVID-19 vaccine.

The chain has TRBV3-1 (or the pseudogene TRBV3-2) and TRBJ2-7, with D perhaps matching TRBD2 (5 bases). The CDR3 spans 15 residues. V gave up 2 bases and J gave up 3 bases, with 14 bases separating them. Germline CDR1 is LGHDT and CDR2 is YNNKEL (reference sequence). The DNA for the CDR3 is TGTGCCAGCAGCCAAAGCGGCGTAACACTCTACGAGCAGTACTTC. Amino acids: CASSQSGVTLYEQYF.

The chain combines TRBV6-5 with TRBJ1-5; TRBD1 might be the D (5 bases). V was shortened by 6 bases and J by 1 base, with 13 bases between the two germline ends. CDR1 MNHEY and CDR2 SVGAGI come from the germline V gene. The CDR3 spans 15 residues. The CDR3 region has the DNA TGTGCCAGCAGACATGTTCGGGACAGCAATCAGCCCCAGCATTTT. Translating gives CASRHVRDSNQPQHF.

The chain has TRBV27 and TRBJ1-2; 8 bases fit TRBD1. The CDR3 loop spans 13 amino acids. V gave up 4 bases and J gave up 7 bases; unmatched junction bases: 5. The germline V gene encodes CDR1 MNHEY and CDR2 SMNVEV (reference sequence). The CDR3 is CASSSSTGGGYTF. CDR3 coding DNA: TGTGCCAGCAGTTCCTCAACAGGGGGTGGCTACACCTTC.

CDR3 bases: TGCGCCAGCAGCCAAGTCGGGGGCGCCAATGAAAAACTGTTTTTT. The encoded protein is CASSQVGGANEKLFF. This rearrangement joins TRBV4-1 to TRBJ1-4; tentative D call: TRBD1 (6 bases). In germline, CDR1 is MGHRA, CDR2 YSYEKL. This CDR3 contains 15 residues. V lost 1 base and J 5 bases, leaving 11 bases between the germline ends.